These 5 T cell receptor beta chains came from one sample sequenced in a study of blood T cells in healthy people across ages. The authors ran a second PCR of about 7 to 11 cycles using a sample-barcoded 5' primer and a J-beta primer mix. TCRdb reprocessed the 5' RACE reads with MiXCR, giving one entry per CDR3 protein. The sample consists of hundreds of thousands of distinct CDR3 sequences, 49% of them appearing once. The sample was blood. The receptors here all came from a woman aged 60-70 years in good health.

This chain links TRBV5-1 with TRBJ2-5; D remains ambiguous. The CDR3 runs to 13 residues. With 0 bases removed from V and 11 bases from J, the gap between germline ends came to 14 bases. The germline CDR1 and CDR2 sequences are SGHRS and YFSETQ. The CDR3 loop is CASSLVAATQQYF. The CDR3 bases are TGCGCCAGCAGCTTGGTGGCAGCGACGCAGCAGTACTTC.

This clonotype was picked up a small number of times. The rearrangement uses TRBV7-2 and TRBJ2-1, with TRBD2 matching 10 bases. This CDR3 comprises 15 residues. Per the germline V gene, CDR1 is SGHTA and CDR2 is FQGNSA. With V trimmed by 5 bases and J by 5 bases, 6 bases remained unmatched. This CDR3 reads CASSAAGGFHNEQFF. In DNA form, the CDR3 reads TGTGCCAGCAGCGCAGCGGGAGGGTTCCACAATGAGCAGTTCTTC. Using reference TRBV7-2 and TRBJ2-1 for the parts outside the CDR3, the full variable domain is GAGVSQSPSNKVTEKGKDVELRCDPISGHTALYWYRQSLGQGLEFLIYFQGNSAPDKSGLPSDRFSAERTGGSVSTLTIQRTQQEDSAVYLCASSAAGGFHNEQFFGPGTRLTVL.

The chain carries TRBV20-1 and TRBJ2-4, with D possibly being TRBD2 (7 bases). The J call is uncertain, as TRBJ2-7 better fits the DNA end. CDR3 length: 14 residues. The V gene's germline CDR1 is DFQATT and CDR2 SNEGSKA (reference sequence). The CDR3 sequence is CSARTGGRIYEQYF. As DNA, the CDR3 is TGCAGTGCTAGAACGGGGGGCCGTATATACGAGCAGTACTTC.

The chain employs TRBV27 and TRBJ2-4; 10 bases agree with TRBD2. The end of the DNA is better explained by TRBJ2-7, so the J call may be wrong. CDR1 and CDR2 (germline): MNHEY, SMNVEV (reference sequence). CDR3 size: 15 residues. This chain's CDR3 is CASSRQSGRAAEQYF. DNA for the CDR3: TGTGCCAGCAGTCGCCAGAGCGGGAGGGCCGCCGAGCAGTACTTC.

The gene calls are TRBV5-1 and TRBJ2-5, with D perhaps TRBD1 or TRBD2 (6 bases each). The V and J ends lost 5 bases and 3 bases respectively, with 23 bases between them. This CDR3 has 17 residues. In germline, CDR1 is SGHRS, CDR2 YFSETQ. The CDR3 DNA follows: TGCGCCAGCAGTCACTCATGGTCGGGAGAGGGGGAAGAGACCCAGTACTTC. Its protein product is CASSHSWSGEGEETQYF.